This TCR beta chain stems from a study of T cells in Graves' hyperthyroidism and ophthalmopathy. Notes on the study in general: Blood also carried most thyroid clonotypes expanded above 0.001.

The CDR3 covers 14 residues. From germline, CDR1 is LGHDT and CDR2 YNNKEL (reference sequence). The V gene lost 5 bases and the J gene lost 1 base, with 11 bases spanning the gap. In this sample, this clonotype turned up many times. The antigen is undetermined. Authors of the study amplified TCR beta CDR3 regions from RNA transcripts. Researchers ran a first-round RT-PCR on the TCR CDR3 using the HTBI primer set. TCRdb reprocessed the multiplex PCR reads with MiXCR, giving one entry per CDR3 protein. The repertoire holds about 520,000 distinct CDR3 sequences, with roughly a quarter as singletons. The gene calls are TRBV3-1 and TRBJ1-1; possible D gene TRBD1, 6 bases. The receptor comes from a woman aged 30 to 39 with Graves' ophthalmopathy. The sequenced material came from blood. The CDR3 loop reads CASSTEDRNTEAFF. The CDR3 nucleotides are TGTGCCAGCAGCACCGAGGACAGGAACACTGAAGCTTTCTTT.